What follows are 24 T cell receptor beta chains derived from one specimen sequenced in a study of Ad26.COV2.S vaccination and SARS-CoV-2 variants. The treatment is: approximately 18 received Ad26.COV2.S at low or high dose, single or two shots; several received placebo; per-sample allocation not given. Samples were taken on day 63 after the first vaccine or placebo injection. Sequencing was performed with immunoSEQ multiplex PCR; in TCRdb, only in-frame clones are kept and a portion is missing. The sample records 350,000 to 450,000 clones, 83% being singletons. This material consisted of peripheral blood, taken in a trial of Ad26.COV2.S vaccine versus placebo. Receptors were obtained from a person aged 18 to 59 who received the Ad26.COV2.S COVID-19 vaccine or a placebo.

CDR3 DNA: TGCGCCAGCAGGATTAGCGGGAGTACCGATGAGCAGTTCTTC. Its protein is CASRISGSTDEQFF. The chain links TRBV5-1 to TRBJ2-1; 9 positions match TRBD2. V dropped 5 bases and J dropped 8; count of bases not matched to a gene: 8. This CDR3 is built from 14 residues. CDR1 is SGHRS and CDR2 is YFSETQ in the germline V gene. The full variable domain, in which reference TRBV5-1 and TRBJ2-1 provide the parts outside the CDR3, is KAGVTQTPRYLIKTRGQQVTLSCSPISGHRSVSWYQQTPGQGLQFLFEYFSETQRNKGNFPGRFSGRQFSNSRSEMNVSTLELGDSALYLCASRISGSTDEQFFGPGTRLTVL.

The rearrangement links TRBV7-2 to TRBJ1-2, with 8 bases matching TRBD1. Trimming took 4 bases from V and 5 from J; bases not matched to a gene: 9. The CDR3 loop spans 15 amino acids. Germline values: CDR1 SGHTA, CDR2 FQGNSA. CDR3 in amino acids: CASSSPGGVGYGYTF. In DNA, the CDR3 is TGTGCCAGCAGCTCCCCAGGGGGCGTAGGGTATGGCTACACCTTC.

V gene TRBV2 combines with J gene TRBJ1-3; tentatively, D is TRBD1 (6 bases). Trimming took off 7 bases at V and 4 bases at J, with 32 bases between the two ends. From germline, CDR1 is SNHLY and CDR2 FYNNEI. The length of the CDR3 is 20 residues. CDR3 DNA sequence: TGTGCCAGCAACCTAGCGGGAGCGGGGACATACCCTTCAGGGGGAAACACCATATATTTT. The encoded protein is CASNLAGAGTYPSGGNTIYF.

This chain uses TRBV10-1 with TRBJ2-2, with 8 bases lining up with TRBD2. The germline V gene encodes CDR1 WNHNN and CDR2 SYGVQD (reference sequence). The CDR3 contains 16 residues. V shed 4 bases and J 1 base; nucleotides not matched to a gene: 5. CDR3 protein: CASSGGLAGNTGELFF. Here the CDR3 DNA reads TGCGCCAGCAGTGGTGGGCTAGCGGGGAACACCGGGGAGCTGTTTTTT.

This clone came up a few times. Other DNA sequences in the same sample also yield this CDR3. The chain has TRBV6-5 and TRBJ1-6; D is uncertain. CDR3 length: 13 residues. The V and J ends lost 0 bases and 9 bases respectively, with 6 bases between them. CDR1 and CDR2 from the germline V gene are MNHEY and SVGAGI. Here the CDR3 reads CASSYSRGSPLHF. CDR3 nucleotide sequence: TGTGCCAGCAGTTACTCCCGAGGTTCACCCCTCCACTTT.

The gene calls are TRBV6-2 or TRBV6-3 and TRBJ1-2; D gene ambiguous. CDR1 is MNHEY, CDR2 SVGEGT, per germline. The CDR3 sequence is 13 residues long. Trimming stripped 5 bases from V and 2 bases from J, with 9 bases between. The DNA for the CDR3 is TGTGCCAGCAGTACACGGTCGAACTATGGCTACACCTTC. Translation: CASSTRSNYGYTF.

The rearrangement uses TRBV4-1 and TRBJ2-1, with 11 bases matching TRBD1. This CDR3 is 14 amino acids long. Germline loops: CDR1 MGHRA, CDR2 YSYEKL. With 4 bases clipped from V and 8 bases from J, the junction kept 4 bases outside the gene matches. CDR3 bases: TGCGCCAGCAGCCCCGGACAGGGGGCCTATGAGCAGTTCTTC. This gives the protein CASSPGQGAYEQFF.

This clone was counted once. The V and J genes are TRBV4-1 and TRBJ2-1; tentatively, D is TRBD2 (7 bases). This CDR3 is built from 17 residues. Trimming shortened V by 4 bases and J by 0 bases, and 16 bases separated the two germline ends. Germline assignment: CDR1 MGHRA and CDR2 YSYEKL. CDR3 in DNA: TGCGCCAGCAGCCCACGGGGGCGGGAGAGCTCCTACAATGAGCAGTTCTTC. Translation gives CASSPRGRESSYNEQFF.

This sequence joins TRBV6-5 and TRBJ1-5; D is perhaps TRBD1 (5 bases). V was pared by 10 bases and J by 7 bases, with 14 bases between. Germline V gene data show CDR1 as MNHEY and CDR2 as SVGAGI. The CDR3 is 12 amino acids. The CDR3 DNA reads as TGTGCCATAGGCGTGGGGCGGCAGCCCCAGCATTTT. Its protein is CAIGVGRQPQHF.

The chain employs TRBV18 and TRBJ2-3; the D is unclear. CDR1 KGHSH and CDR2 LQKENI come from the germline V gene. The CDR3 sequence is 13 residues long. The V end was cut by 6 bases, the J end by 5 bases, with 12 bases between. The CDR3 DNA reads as TGTGCCAGCTCTCAAAGGGATCTAGATACGCAGTATTTT. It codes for CASSQRDLDTQYF.

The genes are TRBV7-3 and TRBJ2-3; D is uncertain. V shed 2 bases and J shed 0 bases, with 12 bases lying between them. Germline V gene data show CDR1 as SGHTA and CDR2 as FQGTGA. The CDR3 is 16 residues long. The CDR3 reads CASSLGLGASTDTQYF. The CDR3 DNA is TGTGCCAGCAGCTTAGGGCTAGGTGCTAGCACAGATACGCAGTATTTT.

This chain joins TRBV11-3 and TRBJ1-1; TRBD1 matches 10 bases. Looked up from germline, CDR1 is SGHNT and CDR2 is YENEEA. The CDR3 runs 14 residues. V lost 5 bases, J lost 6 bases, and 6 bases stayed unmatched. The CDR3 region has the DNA TGTGCCAGCAGCAAGGGGACAGGGGTCGCTGAAGCTTTCTTT. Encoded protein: CASSKGTGVAEAFF.

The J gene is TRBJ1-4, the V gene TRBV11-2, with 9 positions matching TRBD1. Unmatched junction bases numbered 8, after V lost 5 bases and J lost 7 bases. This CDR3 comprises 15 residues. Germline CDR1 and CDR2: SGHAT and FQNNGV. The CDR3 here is CASSPPTGGSEKLFF. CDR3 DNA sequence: TGTGCCAGCAGCCCGCCGACAGGGGGGTCTGAAAAACTGTTTTTT.

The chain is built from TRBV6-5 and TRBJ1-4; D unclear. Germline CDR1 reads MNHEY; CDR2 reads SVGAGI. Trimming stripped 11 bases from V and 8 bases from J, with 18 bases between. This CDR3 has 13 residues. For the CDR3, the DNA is TGTGCCGACATTGCCCGGGGAGGAGAAAAACTGTTTTTT. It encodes CADIARGGEKLFF.

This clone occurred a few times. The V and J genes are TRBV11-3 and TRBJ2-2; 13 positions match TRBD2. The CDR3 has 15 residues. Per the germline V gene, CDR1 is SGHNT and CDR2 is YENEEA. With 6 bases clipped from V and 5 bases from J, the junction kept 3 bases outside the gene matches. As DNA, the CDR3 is TGTGCCAGCAGTCCGGGACTAGCGGGGACCGGGGAGCTGTTTTTT. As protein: CASSPGLAGTGELFF.

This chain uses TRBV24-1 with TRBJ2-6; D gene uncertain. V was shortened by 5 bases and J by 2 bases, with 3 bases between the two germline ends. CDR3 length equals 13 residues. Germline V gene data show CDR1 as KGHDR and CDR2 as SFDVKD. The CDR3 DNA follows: TGTGCCACCAGTGCAGCTGGGGCCAACGTCCTGACTTTC. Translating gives CATSAAGANVLTF.

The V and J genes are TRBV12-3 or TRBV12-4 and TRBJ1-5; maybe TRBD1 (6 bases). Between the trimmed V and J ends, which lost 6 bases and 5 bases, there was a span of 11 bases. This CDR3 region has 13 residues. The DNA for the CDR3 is TGTGCCAGCAGCATAAGGGGGGATCAGCCCCAGCATTTT. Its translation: CASSIRGDQPQHF.

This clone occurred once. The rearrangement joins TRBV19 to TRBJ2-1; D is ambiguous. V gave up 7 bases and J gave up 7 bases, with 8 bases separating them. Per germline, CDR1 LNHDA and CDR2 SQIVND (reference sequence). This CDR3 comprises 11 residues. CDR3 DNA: TGTGCCAGTACCCTCGGGAATGAGCAGTTCTTC. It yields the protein CASTLGNEQFF.

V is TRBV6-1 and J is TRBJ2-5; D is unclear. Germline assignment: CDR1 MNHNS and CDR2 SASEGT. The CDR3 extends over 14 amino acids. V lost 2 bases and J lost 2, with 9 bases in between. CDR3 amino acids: CASSENPLQETQYF. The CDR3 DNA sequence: TGTGCCAGCAGTGAAAACCCCCTACAAGAGACCCAGTACTTC.

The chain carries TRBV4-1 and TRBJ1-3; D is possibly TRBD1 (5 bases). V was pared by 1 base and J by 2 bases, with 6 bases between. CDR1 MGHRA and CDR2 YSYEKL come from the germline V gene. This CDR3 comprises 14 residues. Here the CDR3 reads CASSQVGAGNTIYF. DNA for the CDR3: TGCGCCAGCAGCCAAGTGGGGGCTGGAAACACCATATATTTT.

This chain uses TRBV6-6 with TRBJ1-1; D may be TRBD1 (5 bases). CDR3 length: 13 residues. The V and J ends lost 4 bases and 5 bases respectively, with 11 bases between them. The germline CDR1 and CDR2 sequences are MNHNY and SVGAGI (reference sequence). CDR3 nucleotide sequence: TGTGCCAGCAGTTTAAAAGGGGAGACTGAAGCTTTCTTT. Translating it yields CASSLKGETEAFF.

CDR3 nucleotides: TGTGCCAGCAGCCCCGGTTACGGGGCAACTAATGAAAAACTGTTTTTT. This gives the protein CASSPGYGATNEKLFF. This rearrangement joins TRBV5-6 to TRBJ1-4; no clear D. Germline V gene sequence: CDR1 SGHDT, CDR2 YYEEEE. The CDR3 is made up of 16 amino acids. Trimming took off 4 bases at V and 0 bases at J, with 13 bases between the two ends.

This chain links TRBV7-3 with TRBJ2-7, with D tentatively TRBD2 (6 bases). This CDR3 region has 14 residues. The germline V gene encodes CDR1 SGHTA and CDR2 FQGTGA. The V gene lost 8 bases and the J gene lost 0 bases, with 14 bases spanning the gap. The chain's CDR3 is CASRQGGDSYEQYF. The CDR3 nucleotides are TGTGCCAGCCGCCAGGGCGGGGACTCCTACGAGCAGTACTTC. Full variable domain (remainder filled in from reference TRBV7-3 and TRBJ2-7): GAGVSQTPSNKVTEKGKYVELRCDPISGHTALYWYRQSLGQGPEFLIYFQGTGAADDSGLPNDRFFAVRPEGSVSTLKIQRTERGDSAVYLCASRQGGDSYEQYFGPGTRLTVT.

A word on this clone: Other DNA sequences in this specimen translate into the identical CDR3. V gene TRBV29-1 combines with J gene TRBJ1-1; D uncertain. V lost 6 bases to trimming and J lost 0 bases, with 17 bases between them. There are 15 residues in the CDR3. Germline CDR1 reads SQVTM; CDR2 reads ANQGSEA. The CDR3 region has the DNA TGCAGCGTCGGGTCTGGGTGGGGAATGAACACTGAAGCTTTCTTT. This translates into CSVGSGWGMNTEAFF.